A single sample is the source of the 26 T cell receptor beta chains below, sequenced in a study of beta chain features in type 1 diabetes. Overall study findings and caveats: A moderate, significant TCRB CDR3 shortening appeared in type 1 diabetes across four CD4+ subsets.

Expressed TCRB transcripts were sequenced because the entire RNA isolate underwent reverse transcription. This table comes from immunoSEQ multiplex PCR, and its TCRdb copy is limited to in-frame clones, with some not included. The sample yields under 300,000 clones, about 23% seen once. These receptors' antigens are unknown. The sequenced sample consisted of naive CD4+ T cells from blood. These receptors all come from a woman aged 25 to 39 with type 1 diabetes.

This clone was counted a few times. This chain connects TRBV7-8 to TRBJ2-1, with 7 nucleotides matching TRBD2. J lost 1 base, V lost 5 bases, and 11 bases had no gene match. Germline V gives CDR1 SGHVS, CDR2 FQNEAQ. This CDR3 is built from 17 residues. DNA of the CDR3: TGTGCCAGCAGCCCGCCGGGCGGGAGTTGGTCCTACAATGAGCAGTTCTTC. Its protein product is CASSPPGGSWSYNEQFF. Together with reference TRBV7-8 and TRBJ2-1, the CDR3 gives the full variable domain: GAGVSQSPRYKVAKRGQDVALRCDPISGHVSLFWYQQALGQGPEFLTYFQNEAQLDKSGLPSDRFFAERPEGSVSTLKIQRTQQEDSAVYLCASSPPGGSWSYNEQFFGPGTRLTVL.

Only a few counts were recorded for this clone. V and J are TRBV7-9 and TRBJ2-5, with 8 positions matching TRBD2. V lost 5 bases to trimming and J lost 5 bases; unmatched junction nucleotides: 13. Germline V gives CDR1 SEHNR, CDR2 FQNEAQ (reference sequence). The CDR3 is 16 residues long. Here the CDR3 reads CASSLLRAGAFETQYF. CDR3 in DNA: TGTGCCAGCAGCCTATTAAGAGCGGGAGCGTTCGAGACCCAGTACTTC.

J is TRBJ2-7 and V is TRBV2, with 7 bases matching TRBD1. V lost 11 bases and J lost 4; bases outside the gene matches: 5. Germline V lookup: CDR1 SNHLY, CDR2 FYNNEI. The CDR3 runs to 11 residues. The CDR3 DNA is TGTGCCTCACAGGGGATTTACGAGCAGTACTTC. Encoded protein: CASQGIYEQYF.

The genes are TRBV7-3 and TRBJ2-4; no clear D gene. V lost 2 bases to trimming and J lost 2 bases, with 7 bases between them. Germline CDR1 is SGHTA and CDR2 is FQGTGA. CDR3 length: 14 residues. The CDR3 loop reads CASSLGGSKNIQYF. CDR3 nucleotide sequence: TGTGCCAGCAGCTTAGGCGGATCCAAAAACATTCAGTACTTC.

This clone came up a few times. The DNA of the CDR3 is TGCGCCAGCAGCCAAGGACTAGCGGGAGCAGGGAACACCGGGGAGCTGTTTTTT. Its protein is CASSQGLAGAGNTGELFF. The chain couples TRBV4-1 to TRBJ2-2; 12 nucleotides line up with TRBD2. The CDR3 contains 18 residues. Germline V lookup: CDR1 MGHRA, CDR2 YSYEKL. With 1 base clipped from V and 1 base from J, the junction kept 4 bases outside the gene matches.

The genes are TRBV27 and TRBJ2-7; the match to TRBD1 covers 8 bases. This CDR3 comprises 14 residues. Germline V gene data show CDR1 as MNHEY and CDR2 as SMNVEV (reference sequence). V lost 5 bases to trimming and J lost 4 bases; unmatched junction nucleotides: 7. CDR3 in DNA: TGTGCCAGCAGTCCCACAGGACAGGGTTACGAGCAGTACTTC. It translates to CASSPTGQGYEQYF.

This clone was detected only a few times. The chain uses TRBV6-4 and TRBJ2-2; weak D call: TRBD2 (6 bases). V was clipped by 2 bases and J by 0 bases, with 10 bases between them. CDR1 MRHNA and CDR2 SNTAGT come from the germline V gene. The CDR3 runs to 16 residues. The CDR3, as DNA: TGTGCCAGCAGTGACCGGAGGGCTTCGAACACCGGGGAGCTGTTTTTT. This encodes CASSDRRASNTGELFF.

The chain has TRBV25-1 and TRBJ2-1; D not resolved. Germline CDR1 and CDR2: MGHDK and SYGVNS. Trimming pared 8 bases from V and 1 base from J, leaving 12 bases between. CDR3 length: 14 amino acids. CDR3 loop: CASQSSRSYNEQFF. The CDR3 DNA sequence: TGTGCCAGCCAATCCAGCAGGTCCTACAATGAGCAGTTCTTC.

The chain links TRBV18 to TRBJ2-7; 8 nucleotides align to TRBD1. The CDR3 extends over 14 amino acids. Losses at the gene ends were 9 bases for V and 4 bases for J; bases not matched to a gene: 11. Germline CDR1 is KGHSH and CDR2 is LQKENI. Written as DNA, the CDR3 is TGTGCCAGTGTCCCCACGGACAGGGTGTACGAGCAGTACTTC. Amino acids: CASVPTDRVYEQYF.

V gene TRBV30 combines with J gene TRBJ1-1; D is unclear. The germline V gene encodes CDR1 GTSNPN and CDR2 SVGIG (reference sequence). The length of the CDR3 is 13 residues. V gave up 7 bases and J gave up 6 bases, with 18 bases separating them. The CDR3 nucleotides read TGTGCCTTACTAGGGCCATCTGGAGCTGAAGCTTTCTTT. This codes for CALLGPSGAEAFF. Drawing the rest from reference TRBV30 and TRBJ1-1, the complete variable domain is SQTIHQWPATLVQPVGSPLSLECTVEGTSNPNLYWYRQAAGRGLQLLFYSVGIGQISSEVPQNLSASRPQDRQFILSSKKLLLSDSGFYLCALLGPSGAEAFFGQGTRLTVV.

This chain joins TRBV28 and TRBJ1-2, with 7 positions matching TRBD1. The CDR3 contains 13 residues. With V trimmed by 3 bases and J by 6 bases, 4 bases remained unmatched. Per the germline V gene, CDR1 is MDHEN and CDR2 is SYDVKM. The CDR3 loop reads CASSLTGYHGYTF. DNA of the CDR3: TGTGCCAGCAGTTTGACAGGGTACCATGGCTACACCTTC.

This clone was seen a handful of times. The rearrangement links TRBV2 to TRBJ1-5; 7 bases map to TRBD1. This CDR3 has 15 residues. V was clipped by 4 bases and J by 9 bases; unmatched bases: 12. The germline V gene encodes CDR1 SNHLY and CDR2 FYNNEI. DNA of the CDR3: TGTGCCAGCAGTGGGACAGGCGCTTTCGGCATGCCCCAGCATTTT. It codes for CASSGTGAFGMPQHF.

This clone has more than one count but fewer than ten. Other DNA sequences in this sample translate to the same CDR3. The chain has TRBV5-1 and TRBJ2-7, with 9 bases that match TRBD1. The CDR3 extends over 14 amino acids. The J segment lost 2 bases and the V segment lost 4 bases, leaving 4 bases of the junction unmatched. Germline V lookup: CDR1 SGHRS, CDR2 YFSETQ. DNA for the CDR3: TGCGCCAGCAGCCTTGGGACAGGGACCTACGAGCAGTACTTC. Residues: CASSLGTGTYEQYF.

V usage is TRBV6-6 and J usage is TRBJ2-7; D possibly corresponds to TRBD2 (5 bases). Trimming pared 3 bases from V and 3 bases from J, leaving 15 bases between. Germline lookup yields CDR1 MNHNY and CDR2 SVGAGI (reference sequence). This CDR3 has 15 amino acids. The CDR3: CASSYQAVRGYEQYF. The CDR3 DNA follows: TGTGCCAGCAGTTATCAGGCGGTCCGGGGCTACGAGCAGTACTTC.

A remark on this clone: This same CDR3 is encoded by further DNA sequences in the sample. V gene TRBV7-3 combines with J gene TRBJ2-7; 12 bases agree with TRBD2. Germline V lookup: CDR1 SGHTA, CDR2 FQGTGA. The V segment lost 5 bases and the J segment 3 bases; nucleotides outside the gene matches: 2. This CDR3 has 14 amino acids. CDR3 protein: CASSLTSGSYEQYF. In DNA, the CDR3 is TGTGCCAGCAGCCTGACTAGCGGGAGCTACGAGCAGTACTTC.

This clone was seen a few times. J is TRBJ1-2 and V is TRBV19; D gene unclear. V lost 6 bases and J lost 6, with 5 bases in between. This CDR3 has 10 residues. Germline-derived CDR1 and CDR2 are LNHDA and SQIVND (reference sequence). CDR3 residues: CASRRDGYTF. In DNA, the CDR3 is TGTGCCAGTAGACGAGATGGCTACACCTTC.

The V gene is TRBV7-2, the J gene TRBJ1-2, with no clear D. V shed 0 bases and J shed 4 bases, with 9 bases lying between them. The CDR3 has 14 amino acids. Germline CDR1 is SGHTA and CDR2 is FQGNSA. The CDR3 protein is CASSLARITYGYTF. The CDR3 nucleotides are TGTGCCAGCAGCTTAGCGCGGATTACCTATGGCTACACCTTC. Supplemented by reference TRBV7-2 and TRBJ1-2, the full variable domain reads GAGVSQSPSNKVTEKGKDVELRCDPISGHTALYWYRQSLGQGLEFLIYFQGNSAPDKSGLPSDRFSAERTGGSVSTLTIQRTQQEDSAVYLCASSLARITYGYTFGSGTRLTVV.

DNA of the CDR3: TGTGCCAGCAGCCTAATGGAGGGAAAGTATTTT. As protein: CASSLMEGKYF. The J gene is TRBJ2-3, the V gene TRBV7-2; possibly TRBD2 for D (6 bases). The germline V gene encodes CDR1 SGHTA and CDR2 FQGNSA. V lost 5 bases, J lost 13 bases, and 13 bases lay in between. There are 11 residues in the CDR3.

This clone was picked up a small number of times. V gene TRBV28 combines with J gene TRBJ2-7, with TRBD1 identical over 9 bases. Looked up from germline, CDR1 is MDHEN and CDR2 is SYDVKM. The CDR3 sequence is 15 residues long. Losses at the gene ends were 6 bases for V and 6 bases for J; bases not matched to a gene: 12. For the CDR3, the DNA is TGTGCCAGCAGCTCTCCGGGACAGGGAAGTCTCGAGCAGTACTTC. The encoded protein is CASSSPGQGSLEQYF.

V gene TRBV11-2 combines with J gene TRBJ2-3; 12 bases map to TRBD2. The CDR3 has 17 amino acids. The junction had 12 bases not matched to a gene; V was cut back by 5 bases and J by 6 bases. Germline lookup yields CDR1 SGHAT and CDR2 FQNNGV. Here the CDR3 DNA reads TGTGCCAGCAGCGCGGAGACTAGCGGGAGCCTTTATGATACGCAGTATTTT. This sequence encodes CASSAETSGSLYDTQYF.

The rearrangement links TRBV7-2 to TRBJ2-1, with 13 bases matching TRBD2. CDR1 and CDR2 from the germline V gene are SGHTA and FQGNSA. The junction had 3 bases not matched to a gene; V was cut back by 3 bases and J by 7 bases. This CDR3 spans 15 amino acids. This CDR3 is CASSLPGLAGNEQFF. The CDR3, as DNA: TGTGCCAGCAGCTTGCCGGGACTAGCGGGAAATGAGCAGTTCTTC.

The chain links TRBV9 to TRBJ2-7; 8 bases are shared with TRBD2. V dropped 4 bases and J dropped 7; count of bases not matched to a gene: 13. CDR1 and CDR2 (germline): SGDLS, YYNGEE. The CDR3 is made up of 15 amino acids. The CDR3 region is CASSPRRSGSQEQYF. The CDR3 DNA reads TGTGCCAGCAGCCCAAGGAGAAGCGGGAGCCAGGAGCAGTACTTC.

This clone was observed a few times. The gene calls are TRBV7-2 and TRBJ2-3, with TRBD2 matching 8 bases. The ends lost 6 bases at V and 3 bases at J; junction bases unmatched: 8. The CDR3 sequence is 15 residues long. The germline CDR1 and CDR2 sequences are SGHTA and FQGNSA. CDR3 residues: CASRPPGLVTDTQYF. The CDR3 DNA is TGTGCCAGCAGGCCCCCGGGACTAGTTACAGATACGCAGTATTTT.

This clone turned up a few times. The chain combines TRBV2 with TRBJ1-2; the D is unclear. This CDR3 has 14 residues. Trimming cost V 7 bases and J 2 bases, with 14 bases left between them. Germline CDR1 SNHLY, CDR2 FYNNEI. DNA for the CDR3: TGTGCCAGCATGAGGGTCGTTTCCAACTATGGCTACACCTTC. Translated: CASMRVVSNYGYTF.

This clone was observed a few times. The V gene is TRBV28, the J gene TRBJ2-1, with TRBD2 matching 12 bases. The trim removed 5 bases at V and 8 bases at J, leaving 7 bases unmatched. The CDR3 sequence is 15 residues long. Germline V gene lookup returns CDR1 MDHEN and CDR2 SYDVKM. CDR3: CASSLTSGRGYEQFF. Written as DNA, the CDR3 is TGTGCCAGCAGTCTGACTAGCGGGAGAGGTTATGAGCAGTTCTTC.

The chain is built from TRBV28 and TRBJ2-5; 7 nucleotides agree with TRBD1. Looked up from germline, CDR1 is MDHEN and CDR2 is SYDVKM. Trimming at V came to 3 bases and at J to 5 bases, leaving 12 bases not matched to a gene. There are 16 residues in the CDR3. The CDR3 reads CASSFRSKGAWETQYF. As DNA, the CDR3 is TGTGCCAGCAGTTTTCGGAGCAAGGGGGCCTGGGAGACCCAGTACTTC. Complete variable domain (other parts from reference TRBV28 and TRBJ2-5): DVKVTQSSRYLVKRTGEKVFLECVQDMDHENMFWYRQDPGLGLRLIYFSYDVKMKEKGDIPEGYSVSREKKERFSLILESASTNQTSMYLCASSFRSKGAWETQYFGPGTRLLVL.